This paragraph covers one T cell receptor (beta chain) sequence. Its antigen is not yet known. No per-base quality is available; no much larger clone lies one base away. This same CDR3 is encoded by further DNA sequences in the sample. Using the deep immunoSEQ assay, multiplex PCR amplified TCR CDR3 regions from genomic DNA. Extracted genomic DNA from each cell subset was distributed evenly across all wells of several immunoSEQ 96-well plates, and each plate was treated as a replicate. For sorted subsets, each replicate PCR was loaded with about 200 ng genomic DNA, equivalent to 25,000 to 35,000 T cell genomes. Purified libraries were measured with a Qubit 3.0 fluorometer, size-checked on a Bioanalyzer 2100, and measured again with the KAPA Library Quantification kit. A separate single-read 150-cycle Illumina NextSeq 550 flow cell was used to sequence each immunoSEQ 96-well plate. The paper's processing steps were these. The immunoSEQ output contained only junctional sequences without quality scores, so filtering could not match that applied to full-length reads. Sequences were annotated with PyIR, a Python wrapper for IgBLAST v1.9, using IMGT germline references to assign V/J genes and CDR3. Any read was removed if the V/J assignment was weak (E-value above 1e-6), the CDR3 was missing, or the read contained stop codons, out-of-frame junctions, or ambiguous translated residues. V3J clonotypes were defined as sequences sharing an identical inferred V gene, J gene, and CDR3 amino acid sequence. Percentage overlap between repertoires was computed as shared unique clonotypes divided by the size of the smaller repertoire. Richness of each repertoire was evaluated using RTK rarefaction, the Chao1 estimator, and Recon v2.1 estimates of unobserved clonotypes. OLGA was used to compute generation probabilities for all TCRbeta clonotypes that the gDNA method yielded from a few donors. Entries here come from immuneACCESS through TCRdb and include only in-frame sequences with V and J called. Some clones fail to appear in such tables; in the studies checked, an unresolved V gene covers under half of the shortfall, and the cause of the remainder is unknown. The DNA gave D and trimming, while V, J and clone size come from that table. For this sample there are about a million clones; 70% to 85% appear just once. 0.85% to 1% of the sample is held by the ten biggest clonotypes.

These data belong to a study of shared clonotypes between healthy human individuals (TCRdb year 2020). Background for the entire study: The cohort included three men and a couple of women between 18 and 49 years of age. To increase sequencing depth and limit assay-specific biases, different laboratories used diverse techniques to prepare libraries and sequence TCR repertoires. The study deeply sequenced blood TCR repertoires of five healthy adults to estimate repertoire size and the extent of clonotype sharing between individuals. Per donor, leukapheresis produced somewhere between about 0.94 and 10 billion PBMCs. For each donor, CD4 naive and CD4 memory were each run on three plates, CD8 naive on two plates, and CD8 memory on one plate.

Study-wide conclusions, independent of this receptor: Even with the large sequencing depth, rarefaction of the sorted-subset datasets indicated that sequencing was incomplete. Naive subsets generally had larger estimated clonotype richness than memory subsets. Based on pairwise subsampling, the degree of clonotype sharing among donors was expected to be affected by sequencing depth. Sharing across a few donors was observed for 4.5% to 6.5% of naive CD4, less than 4% of naive CD8, 2.3% of memory CD4, and roughly 0.43% of memory CD8 clonotypes. Sampling was limited to blood, and TCR repertoires in tissue likely differ from TCR repertoires in blood. Clonotypes shared by all four sorted-subset donors showed higher generation probabilities than non-shared clonotypes. Because the study included a small number of donors, the genetic and exposure-history diversity represented was limited.

The donors were healthy, HIV-negative adults who had no recently reported acute infections or vaccinations. All donors were Caucasian adults living in Nashville, Tennessee, USA. Magnetic negative selection was used to enrich CD4+ T cells, after which naive cells were positively selected on CD45RA and the negative fraction became the memory subset. Blood was obtained by leukapheresis, after which PBMCs were separated by Ficoll-Histopaque density gradient centrifugation and cryopreserved in liquid nitrogen vapor phase. Analytical flow cytometry was used to check the purity and quantity of every magnetically sorted T cell population. Genomic DNA was isolated from every sorted fraction and measured by UV absorbance on a Nanodrop 2000c. The receptor was isolated from a man younger than 30 in good health. Some clones in this sample may be carry-over from other donors' samples. Sequenced sample: memory CD4+ T cells from PBMCs. This specimen's cell subset or site label, interpreted: CD45RA-negative fraction.

CDR3 reads: CSVEGGLAGDDEQFF. The bases are TGCAGCGTTGAAGGTGGTCTAGCGGGAGATGACGAGCAGTTCTTC. The V and J segments used are TRBV29-1 and TRBJ2-1; 10 central nucleotides agree with TRBD2. The CDR3 numbers 15 residues from cysteine through phenylalanine. Of the read, only the CDR3 DNA is kept; its 45 bases are in frame from base 1. Ends trimmed: V by 1 base, J by 10 bases; bases unmatched to a gene: 10. CDR1 is given as SQVTM and CDR2 as ANQGSEA, both from the germline V gene.